This T cell receptor (beta chain) was sequenced in a study of blood T cell repertoires in COVID-19. Background on the study: COVID-19 samples collected from the United States, Italy and Spain covered acute and convalescent phases. In each case, the material was cDNA or gDNA derived from T cells, B-cell-depleted T cells, or PBMCs.

The CDR3 extends over 11 amino acids. The V end was cut by 3 bases, the J end by 6 bases, with 7 bases between. The V gene's germline CDR1 is SQVTM and CDR2 ANQGSEA. Seattle patients were enrolled during active infection and followed longitudinally. Produced via immunoSEQ multiplex PCR; TCRdb's table is partial and in-frame only. The sample holds almost 350,000 clones, approximately 90% seen once. The material sequenced was peripheral blood. This chain links TRBV29-1 with TRBJ2-3; the D is unclear. The source is a woman aged 55-69 years with COVID-19, enrolled during active disease. CDR3 sequence reads: CSVETADTQYF. The DNA of the CDR3 is TGCAGCGTTGAGACTGCGGATACGCAGTATTTT.